What follows is one T cell receptor (beta chain) and its context. This sample was taken from a study of blood T cell repertoires in COVID-19. Study in general: COVID-19 samples collected from the United States, Italy and Spain covered acute and convalescent phases.

Source study methods: The assay estimated nucleated cells by amplifying reference gene primers. The protocol was immunoSEQ multiplex PCR, while the TCRdb copy is restricted to in-frame clones and leaves out a portion. Clonal size and the V and J genes are those of that table, whereas D and trimming came from the DNA. Seen here are hundreds of thousands of clones, about 80% observed once, and the top ten hold 1.9%. Germline V lookup: CDR1 SGHTS, CDR2 YDEGEE. CDR3 length equals 15 residues. V was shortened by 2 bases and J by 3 bases, with 13 bases between the two germline ends. The V gene is TRBV5-8, the J gene TRBJ2-3, with D unclear. Input material: peripheral blood. The clonotype comes from a woman aged 80 or older with acute or convalescent COVID-19. The CDR3 is CASSFESKRTDTQYF. The CDR3 bases are TGTGCCAGCAGCTTTGAGTCGAAGAGGACAGATACGCAGTATTTT.